These 15 T cell receptor beta chains were all obtained from the same sample, sequenced in a study of shared clonotypes between healthy human individuals. The data were produced by immunoSEQ multiplex PCR, yet TCRdb's version contains in-frame clones alone and is incomplete. Among about a million clones, approximately 80% were seen once, and the ten largest hold 0.89%. The sample was memory CD4+ T cells from PBMCs. Subset meaning: CD45RA-negative fraction. All receptors come from a man between 18 and 35 years old in good health. Some clones in this sample may be carry-over from other donors' samples.

The chain joins TRBV4-3 to TRBJ2-1; D is possibly TRBD1 or TRBD2 (6 bases each). Looked up from germline, CDR1 is LGHNA and CDR2 is YSLEER. The CDR3 is 17 residues long. The V gene lost 1 base and the J gene lost 0 bases, with 13 bases spanning the gap. CDR3 DNA: TGCGCCAGCAGCCAAGGGGGGGCGGGGAGCTCCTACAATGAGCAGTTCTTC. The encoded protein is CASSQGGAGSSYNEQFF.

The J gene is TRBJ1-1, the V gene TRBV5-1, with D possibly being TRBD1 (6 bases). The CDR3 is 14 residues long. Trimming shortened V by 4 bases and J by 0 bases, and 10 bases separated the two germline ends. Per germline, CDR1 SGHRS and CDR2 YFSETQ. This CDR3 is CASSHGQLNTEAFF. The CDR3 DNA sequence: TGCGCCAGCAGCCATGGACAGTTGAACACTGAAGCTTTCTTT.

This chain connects TRBV6-6 to TRBJ2-7; D could derive from TRBD1 or TRBD2 (5 bases each). The V gene's germline CDR1 is MNHNY and CDR2 SVGAGI (reference sequence). The CDR3 extends over 13 amino acids. V gave up 2 bases and J gave up 2 bases, with 7 bases separating them. CDR3 amino acids: CASSYGTTYEQYF. CDR3 coding DNA: TGTGCCAGCAGTTACGGGACCACCTACGAGCAGTACTTC.

The chain links TRBV19 to TRBJ2-7, with D possibly matching TRBD1 (6 bases). Germline V lookup: CDR1 LNHDA, CDR2 SQIVND (reference sequence). The ends were cut back, 4 bases at V and 5 bases at J, with 18 bases in the middle. This CDR3 is 15 amino acids long. The CDR3 region has the DNA TGTGCCAGTAGTAGAGGGGAAAGGGGGTCCCACGAGCAGTACTTC. Protein product: CASSRGERGSHEQYF.

In its sample, this clone was seen once. This chain joins TRBV9 and TRBJ2-5, with 14 bases identical to TRBD2. With V trimmed by 0 bases and J by 4 bases, 5 bases remained unmatched. The CDR3 sequence is 17 residues long. Germline V CDR1 and CDR2: SGDLS, YYNGEE. CDR3 region: CASSVASGLAGVETQYF. Written as DNA, the CDR3 is TGTGCCAGCAGCGTAGCCTCGGGACTAGCGGGAGTAGAGACCCAGTACTTC.

This clone was detected only a few times. Additional DNA sequences in this sample encode the identical CDR3. The chain is built from TRBV18 and TRBJ1-5; 7 bases align to TRBD1. The CDR3 sequence is 14 residues long. Losses at the gene ends were 3 bases for V and 2 bases for J; bases not matched to a gene: 1. Germline V CDR1 and CDR2: KGHSH, LQKENI. CDR3 region: CASSPTGGNQPQHF. DNA for the CDR3: TGTGCCAGCTCACCCACAGGGGGCAATCAGCCCCAGCATTTT.

The J gene is TRBJ2-5, the V gene TRBV15; 7 nucleotides agree with TRBD1. The germline CDR1 and CDR2 sequences are LNHNV and YYDKDF (reference sequence). The CDR3 spans 16 residues. Losses at the gene ends were 2 bases for V and 1 base for J; bases not matched to a gene: 7. The CDR3 spells CATSRNGQEIQETQYF. CDR3 in DNA: TGTGCCACCAGCAGAAATGGACAGGAGATCCAAGAGACCCAGTACTTC.

In this sample, this clone turned up a few times. The V and J genes are TRBV15 and TRBJ2-2; D gene uncertain. CDR1 LNHNV and CDR2 YYDKDF come from the germline V gene (reference sequence). This CDR3 is 15 amino acids long. Trimming removed 2 bases at V and 6 bases at J, with 13 bases between. CDR3 region: CATSRRGRTSGELFF. In DNA form, the CDR3 reads TGTGCCACCAGCAGACGAGGCAGAACGTCCGGGGAGCTGTTTTTT.

V is TRBV30 and J is TRBJ2-7, with D possibly TRBD1 on 6 matching bases. The germline V gene encodes CDR1 GTSNPN and CDR2 SVGIG (reference sequence). V was trimmed by 0 bases and J by 7 bases, leaving 10 bases between them. The CDR3 runs to 12 residues. DNA of the CDR3: TGTGCCTGGAGTGTAACAGGGACAGAGCAGTACTTC. Protein sequence: CAWSVTGTEQYF.

This chain connects TRBV7-9 to TRBJ2-2; 9 positions match TRBD2. After removal of 1 base from V and 0 bases from J, the junction contained 3 bases not matched to a gene. From germline, CDR1 is SEHNR and CDR2 FQNEAQ (reference sequence). This CDR3 is built from 17 residues. The CDR3 loop reads CASSLVRGRANTGELFF. The CDR3 bases are TGTGCCAGCAGCTTAGTTCGCGGGAGGGCGAACACCGGGGAGCTGTTTTTT.

This clone was seen only a few times. A much more abundant neighbour one base away suggests this may be a read error. The V and J genes are TRBV6-5 and TRBJ1-3; D gene unclear. The CDR3 is 12 residues long. Trimming shortened V by 8 bases and J by 0 bases, and 5 bases separated the two germline ends. CDR1 MNHEY and CDR2 SVGAGI come from the germline V gene. The CDR3 sequence: CASGISGNTIYF. The CDR3 nucleotides read TGTGCCAGCGGGATCTCTGGAAACACCATATATTTT.

The V gene is TRBV6-5, the J gene TRBJ1-2; 7 positions match TRBD1. The V gene end was trimmed by 7 bases and the J gene end by 8 bases; junction bases not matched to a gene: 13. This CDR3 has 14 amino acids. Germline CDR1 reads MNHEY; CDR2 reads SVGAGI. CDR3 amino acids: CASTQQKQGSGYTF. CDR3 sequence (DNA): TGTGCCAGCACCCAACAAAAACAGGGGAGCGGCTACACCTTC.

V usage is TRBV2 and J usage is TRBJ1-2, with D unclear. V shed 5 bases and J shed 9 bases, with 19 bases lying between them. Germline assignment: CDR1 SNHLY and CDR2 FYNNEI. The CDR3 covers 14 residues. The CDR3 bases are TGTGCCAGCAGTCCAGACACGGACTATGGCAGCTACACCTTC. Its translation: CASSPDTDYGSYTF.

The chain uses TRBV18 and TRBJ1-2, with D perhaps matching TRBD1 (6 bases). Trimming removed 3 bases at V and 7 bases at J, with 18 bases between. The CDR3 is made up of 15 amino acids. CDR1 and CDR2 (germline): KGHSH, LQKENI. CDR3 nucleotide sequence: TGTGCCAGCTCACCGGGGCTAACAGGGATGGGTGGCTACACCTTC. As protein: CASSPGLTGMGGYTF.

This clone turned up a few times. The chain employs TRBV5-1 and TRBJ2-7; D ambiguous. Trimming took off 1 base at V and 7 bases at J, with 24 bases between the two ends. CDR3 length equals 17 residues. The germline CDR1 and CDR2 sequences are SGHRS and YFSETQ. CDR3 region: CASSLYLQGMRSREQYF. CDR3 DNA: TGCGCCAGCAGCTTGTATCTGCAAGGGATGAGATCGAGAGAGCAGTACTTC.